A few counts support the clone carrying this T cell receptor beta chain. The data originate from a study of T cells after yellow fever vaccination. Broader study findings: Post-booster reappearance was seen for most primary-vaccination clones (about 95% CD4, around 90% CD8).

Template switching with 5'RACE generated the TCR cDNA and added a universal primer site and UMIs. MiXCR, run by TCRdb on the 5' RACE reads, gives a single entry per CDR3 protein. In the table there are about 42,000 distinct CDR3 sequences, 5.5% to 8% of which are singletons. V gave up 4 bases and J gave up 1 base, with 10 bases separating them. Per germline, CDR1 SEHNR and CDR2 FQNEAQ (reference sequence). CDR3 size: 15 residues. The source material was PBMCs, either bulk or a sorted T-cell subset (CD4+, CD8+, memory, or dextramer-sorted; not recorded which), sampled 45 days after the yellow fever booster vaccination. The chain has TRBV7-9 and TRBJ2-2, with no clear D. The sequence came from a young man who received the YFV17D yellow fever vaccine. The CDR3, as DNA: TGTGCCAGCAGCTCTCGTGATCAGAACACCGGGGAGCTGTTTTTT. Its protein is CASSSRDQNTGELFF.